This TCR beta chain was sequenced for a study of T cell responses to AZD1222 COVID-19 vaccine. About the research overall: Second-dose recipients at about 4 or about 12 weeks were treated as one pooled group. Findings and limits, study-wide: Increases in Spike-specific TCR breadth and depth were seen after two AZD1222 doses.

As to this clone: Its target is not known.

Sequencing was performed with immunoSEQ multiplex PCR; in TCRdb, only in-frame clones are kept and a portion is missing. Among around 96,000 clones listed, around nine tenths were seen once. CDR1 MNHNY and CDR2 SVGAGI come from the germline V gene (reference sequence). This CDR3 has 14 amino acids. The V and J ends lost 0 bases and 4 bases respectively, with 9 bases between them. J is TRBJ1-1 and V is TRBV6-6; maybe TRBD1 (6 bases). Specimen: peripheral blood, collected on day 0 of AZD1222 vaccination. This receptor was taken from an adult in good health. CDR3 in amino acids: CASSYSGRGTEAFF. DNA for the CDR3: TGTGCCAGCAGTTACTCCGGCAGGGGCACTGAAGCTTTCTTT.